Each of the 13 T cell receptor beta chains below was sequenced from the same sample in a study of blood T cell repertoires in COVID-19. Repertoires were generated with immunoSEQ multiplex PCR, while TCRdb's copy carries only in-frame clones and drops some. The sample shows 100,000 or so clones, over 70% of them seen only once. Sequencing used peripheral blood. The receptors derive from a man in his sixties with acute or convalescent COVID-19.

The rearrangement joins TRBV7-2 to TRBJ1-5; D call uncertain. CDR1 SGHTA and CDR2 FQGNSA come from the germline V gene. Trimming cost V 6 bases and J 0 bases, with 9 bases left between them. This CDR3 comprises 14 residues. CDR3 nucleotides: TGTGCCAGCAGTCCCCAGAATAGCAATCAGCCCCAGCATTTT. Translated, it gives CASSPQNSNQPQHF.

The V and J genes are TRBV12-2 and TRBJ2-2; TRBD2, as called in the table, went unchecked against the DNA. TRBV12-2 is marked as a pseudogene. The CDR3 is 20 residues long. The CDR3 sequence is CASRLEGRGGRASNTGELFF. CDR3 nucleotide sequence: TGTGCAAGTCGCTTGGAGGGGAGAGGCGGGAGGGCCTCGAACACCGGGGAGCTGTTTTTT.

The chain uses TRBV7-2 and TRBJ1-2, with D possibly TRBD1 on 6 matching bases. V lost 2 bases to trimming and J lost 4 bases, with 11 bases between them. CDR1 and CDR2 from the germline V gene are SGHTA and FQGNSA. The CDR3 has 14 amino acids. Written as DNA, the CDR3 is TGTGCCAGCAGCTTACAGGGGATAACCTATGGCTACACCTTC. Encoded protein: CASSLQGITYGYTF.

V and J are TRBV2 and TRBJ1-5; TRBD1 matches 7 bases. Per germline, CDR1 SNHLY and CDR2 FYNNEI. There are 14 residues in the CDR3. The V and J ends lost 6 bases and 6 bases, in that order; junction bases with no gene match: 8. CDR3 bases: TGTGCCAGCAGGGATGGACAGGCAGCTCAGCCCCAGCATTTT. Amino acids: CASRDGQAAQPQHF.

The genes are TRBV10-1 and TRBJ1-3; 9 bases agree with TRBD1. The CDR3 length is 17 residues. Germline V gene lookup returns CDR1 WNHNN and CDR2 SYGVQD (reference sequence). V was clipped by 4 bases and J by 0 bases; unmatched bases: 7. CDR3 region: CASSADRGAGSGNTIYF. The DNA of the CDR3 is TGCGCCAGCAGTGCGGACAGGGGCGCCGGCTCTGGAAACACCATATATTTT.

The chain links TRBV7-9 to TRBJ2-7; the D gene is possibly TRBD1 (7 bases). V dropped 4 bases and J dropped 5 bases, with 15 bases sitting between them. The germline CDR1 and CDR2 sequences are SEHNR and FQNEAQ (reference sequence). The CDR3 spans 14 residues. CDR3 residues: CASSWRGRGDEQYF. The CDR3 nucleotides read TGTGCCAGCAGCTGGAGGGGGCGCGGCGACGAGCAGTACTTC.

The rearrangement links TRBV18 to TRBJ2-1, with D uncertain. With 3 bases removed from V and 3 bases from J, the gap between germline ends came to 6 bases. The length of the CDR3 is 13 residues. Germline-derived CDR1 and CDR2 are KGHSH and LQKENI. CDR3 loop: CASSPTVYNEQFF. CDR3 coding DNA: TGTGCCAGCTCACCGACTGTCTACAATGAGCAGTTCTTC.

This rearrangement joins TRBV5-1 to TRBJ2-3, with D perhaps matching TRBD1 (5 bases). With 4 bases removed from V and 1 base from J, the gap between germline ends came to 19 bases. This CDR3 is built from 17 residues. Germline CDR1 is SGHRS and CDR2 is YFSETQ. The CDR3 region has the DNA TGCGCCAGCAGCCCCCAGGGCGGTTCGATGGGCACAGATACGCAGTATTTT. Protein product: CASSPQGGSMGTDTQYF.

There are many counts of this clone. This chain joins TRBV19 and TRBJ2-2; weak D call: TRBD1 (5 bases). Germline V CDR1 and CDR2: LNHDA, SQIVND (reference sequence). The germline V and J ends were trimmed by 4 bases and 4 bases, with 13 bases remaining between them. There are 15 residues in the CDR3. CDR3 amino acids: CASSRQGGVTGELFF. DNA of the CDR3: TGTGCCAGTAGTAGGCAGGGTGGCGTCACCGGGGAGCTGTTTTTT. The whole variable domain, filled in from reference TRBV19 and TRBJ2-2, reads DGGITQSPKYLFRKEGQNVTLSCEQNLNHDAMYWYRQDPGQGLRLIYYSQIVNDFQKGDIAEGYSVSREKKESFPLTVTSAQKNPTAFYLCASSRQGGVTGELFFGEGSRLTVL.

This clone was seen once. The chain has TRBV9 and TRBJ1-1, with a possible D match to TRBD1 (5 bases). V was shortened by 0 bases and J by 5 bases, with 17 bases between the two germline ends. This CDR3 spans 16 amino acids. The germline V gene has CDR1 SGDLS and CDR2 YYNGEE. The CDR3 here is CASSVAGARGGTEAFF. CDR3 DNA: TGTGCCAGCAGCGTAGCTGGGGCGCGGGGGGGAACTGAAGCTTTCTTT.

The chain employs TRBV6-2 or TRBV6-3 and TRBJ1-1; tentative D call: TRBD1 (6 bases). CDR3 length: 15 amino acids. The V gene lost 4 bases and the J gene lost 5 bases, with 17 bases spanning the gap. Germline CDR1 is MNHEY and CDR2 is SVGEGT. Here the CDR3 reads CASSLSQGVETEAFF. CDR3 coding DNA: TGTGCCAGCAGTTTATCACAGGGCGTGGAAACTGAAGCTTTCTTT.

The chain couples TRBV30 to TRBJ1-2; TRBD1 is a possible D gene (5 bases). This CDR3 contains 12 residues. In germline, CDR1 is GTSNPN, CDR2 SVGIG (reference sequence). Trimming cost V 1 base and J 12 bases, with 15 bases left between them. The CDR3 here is CAWSGTGPDHTF. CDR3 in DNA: TGTGCCTGGAGTGGAACAGGTCCGGACCACACCTTC.

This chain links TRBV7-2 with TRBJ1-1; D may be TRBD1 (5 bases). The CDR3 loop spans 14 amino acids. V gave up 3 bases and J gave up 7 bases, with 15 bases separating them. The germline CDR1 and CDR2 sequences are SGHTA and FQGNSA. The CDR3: CASSLTSRGVEAFF. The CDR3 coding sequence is TGTGCCAGCAGCTTGACCTCCCGGGGGGTTGAAGCTTTCTTT.